This is a list of T cell receptor beta chains from one sample in a study of metastatic and nonmetastatic thyroid tumors. TCRdb reassembled clones from the PCR reads with MiXCR. The table records some 15,000 clones, about an eighth of them present only once. Specimen: blood. These receptors were obtained from a female donor with papillary thyroid cancer or a benign thyroid nodule (not recorded which). Some clones in this sample may be carry-over from other donors' samples. The CDR3 runs from the conserved cysteine through the conserved F or W. The order of the fields is D gene, J gene, V gene, clone size, CDR3 protein, CDR3 DNA. D genes are given only for firm matches. Clone size, where shown, is once, few, many, or a class for clones that have expanded.

- TRBJ1-1 TRBV7-6 many CASSLFGGANTEAFF TGTGCCAGCAGCTTATTTGGGGGGGCGAACACTGAAGCTTTCTTT
- TRBJ2-7 TRBV6-1 medium-sized CASSEGGTPAYEQYF TGTGCCAGCAGTGAAGGTGGGACGCCAGCCTACGAGCAGTACTTC
- TRBJ2-1 TRBV27 - CASSLHNEQFF TGTGCCAGCAGTTTACACAATGAGCAGTTCTTC
- TRBJ2-1 TRBV6-1 - CASIPPPLQEYNEQFF TGTGCCAGCATCCCCCCCCCCCTACAGGAATACAATGAGCAGTTCTTC
- TRBJ1-6 TRBV5-1 many CASSLVGAGDSPLHF TGCGCCAGCAGCTTGGTGGGAGCCGGAGATTCACCCCTCCACTTT
- TRBJ2-1 TRBV11-2 many CASSLAQYNEQFF TGTGCCAGCAGCTTAGCCCAATACAATGAGCAGTTCTTC
- TRBJ1-4 TRBV30 many CAWSGDSGSNEKLFF TGTGCCTGGAGCGGGGATTCGGGTTCGAATGAAAAACTGTTTTTT
- TRBJ2-3 TRBV6-2/TRBV6-3 few CASSRTTTDTQYF TGTGCCAGCAGTCGGACTACCACAGATACGCAGTATTTT
- TRBJ2-1 TRBV7-2 many CASSSWAEQFF TGTGCCAGCAGCTCGTGGGCTGAGCAGTTCTTC
TRBD2 TRBJ2-7 TRBV7-2 many CASSLLAGPSYEQYF TGTGCCAGCAGCTTACTAGCGGGGCCCTCCTACGAGCAGTACTTC
TRBD1 TRBJ1-2 TRBV12-3/TRBV12-4 medium-sized CASGGQDGYTF TGTGCCAGCGGGGGACAGGATGGCTACACCTTC
- TRBJ2-5 TRBV5-1 - CASSLGGVQETQYF TGCGCCAGCAGCTTGGGAGGGGTCCAAGAGACCCAGTACTTC
- TRBJ2-5 TRBV10-1 many CASSAGGNQETQYF TGCGCCAGCAGTGCAGGGGGGAACCAAGAGACCCAGTACTTC
- TRBJ1-2 TRBV12-3/TRBV12-4 few CASSPGLDSPNGSYTF TGTGCCAGCAGTCCCGGCCTTGACAGCCCCAACGGTAGCTACACCTTC
TRBD1 TRBJ1-6 TRBV6-2/TRBV6-3 medium-sized CASSYGRTGTAGSPLHF TGTGCCAGCAGTTACGGGAGGACAGGGACCGCGGGGTCACCCCTCCACTTT